These 18 T cell receptor beta chains were all obtained from the same sample, sequenced in a study of T-cell reconstitution after alpha-beta-depleted transplantation in children (dated by TCRdb to 2016 to 2017). The library was made by PCR. The reads were generated on an Illumina HiSeq 2500. Molecular barcoding was employed in the preparation of TCR libraries, with unique molecular identifiers being used to normalize TCRbeta repertoire quantification. TCRdb's own reprocessing of the public reads used fastp at Q25 and MiXCR and kept productive beta chains. Records with the same CDR3 protein are collapsed into one entry carrying the most frequent genes and DNA. The sample table lists hundreds of thousands of distinct CDR3 sequences, about a sixth of them with a count of one. 2.5% to 4% of the sample goes to the ten largest clones. Here the sequenced sample was PBMCs from the stem cell graft donor, taken from the stem cell graft. All receptors come from a human donor who donated a stem cell graft to a child with acute lymphoblastic leukemia.

This clonotype was counted between two and nine times. The rearrangement joins TRBV29-1 to TRBJ2-3; the match to TRBD2 covers 7 bases. From germline, CDR1 is SQVTM and CDR2 ANQGSEA. This CDR3 region has 14 residues. J lost 3 bases, V lost 7 bases, and 10 bases had no gene match. CDR3 loop: CSADPASGTDTQYF. The CDR3 DNA is TGCAGCGCCGATCCGGCTAGCGGAACAGATACGCAGTATTTT.

The chain links TRBV5-1 to TRBJ2-1, with 11 positions matching TRBD2. V gave up 2 bases and J gave up 8 bases; unmatched junction bases: 12. Per germline, CDR1 SGHRS and CDR2 YFSETQ. This CDR3 region has 17 residues. CDR3 sequence reads: CASSFSLAGGSLDEQFF. Written as DNA, the CDR3 is TGCGCCAGCAGCTTCTCCCTAGCGGGAGGATCTTTGGATGAGCAGTTCTTC.

This clonotype has just a few counts. The chain carries TRBV5-6 and TRBJ2-3, with D unresolved. The length of the CDR3 is 13 residues. Germline loops: CDR1 SGHDT, CDR2 YYEEEE. V shed 2 bases and J shed 4 bases, with 8 bases lying between them. CDR3 region: CASSFGWPDTQYF. CDR3 DNA: TGTGCCAGCAGCTTCGGATGGCCAGATACGCAGTATTTT.

This clonotype was counted only a few times. V is TRBV27 and J is TRBJ2-7, with 11 bases aligning to TRBD1. Trimming took 4 bases from V and 2 from J; bases not matched to a gene: 4. The germline V gene encodes CDR1 MNHEY and CDR2 SMNVEV (reference sequence). The CDR3 extends over 15 amino acids. Here the CDR3 reads CASSSRTGGPYEQYF. CDR3 coding DNA: TGTGCCAGCAGTTCTAGGACAGGGGGCCCCTACGAGCAGTACTTC.

This sequence joins TRBV20-1 and TRBJ2-1, with 7 bases identical to TRBD2. Germline V lookup: CDR1 DFQATT, CDR2 SNEGSKA (reference sequence). There are 12 residues in the CDR3. The V gene end was trimmed by 3 bases and the J gene end by 13 bases; junction bases not matched to a gene: 9. CDR3 in DNA: TGCAGTGCTAGCGAGACTAGCATGTTACAGTTCTTC. It specifies CSASETSMLQFF.

The rearrangement links TRBV5-6 to TRBJ2-1; D is undetermined. The length of the CDR3 is 15 residues. The germline V gene has CDR1 SGHDT and CDR2 YYEEEE. The V end lost 0 bases, the J end lost 1 base, and 8 bases lay between the germline ends. The CDR3 region has the DNA TGTGCCAGCAGCTTGGAGGCGTGGTCCTACAATGAGCAGTTCTTC. This sequence encodes CASSLEAWSYNEQFF.

The rearrangement uses TRBV5-1 and TRBJ1-3; TRBD1 aligns across 8 bases. V was clipped by 6 bases and J by 4 bases; unmatched bases: 9. The CDR3 spans 15 residues. Germline V gene data show CDR1 as SGHRS and CDR2 as YFSETQ. CDR3 in DNA: TGCGCCAGCACCACCGGGACAGGAGCCGGAAACACCATATATTTT. It yields the protein CASTTGTGAGNTIYF. Complete variable domain (other parts from reference TRBV5-1 and TRBJ1-3): KAGVTQTPRYLIKTRGQQVTLSCSPISGHRSVSWYQQTPGQGLQFLFEYFSETQRNKGNFPGRFSGRQFSNSRSEMNVSTLELGDSALYLCASTTGTGAGNTIYFGEGSWLTVV.

The V call is TRBV20-1, the J call TRBJ2-7, with 7 bases matching TRBD1. The CDR3 sequence is 14 residues long. The J segment lost 2 bases and the V segment lost 0 bases, leaving 4 bases of the junction unmatched. CDR1 and CDR2 from the germline V gene are DFQATT and SNEGSKA (reference sequence). In DNA, the CDR3 is TGCAGTGCTAGAGATCGGACAGGAGCCTACGAGCAGTACTTC. Amino acids: CSARDRTGAYEQYF.

This sequence joins TRBV7-9 and TRBJ2-5; tentatively, D is TRBD2 (5 bases). Trimming stripped 2 bases from V and 5 bases from J, with 9 bases between. Germline V lookup: CDR1 SEHNR, CDR2 FQNEAQ (reference sequence). This CDR3 comprises 13 residues. The DNA of the CDR3 is TGTGCCAGCAGCTTAATCACGGGGGAGACCCAGTACTTC. It yields the protein CASSLITGETQYF.

The CDR3 is CASSYTGKAPLHF. The CDR3 DNA sequence: TGTGCCAGCAGTTATACAGGGAAGGCACCCCTCCACTTT. The chain is built from TRBV6-6 and TRBJ1-6; the D gene is possibly TRBD1 (6 bases). Germline CDR1 MNHNY, CDR2 SVGAGI (reference sequence). This CDR3 spans 13 amino acids. V was cut by 3 bases and J by 11 bases, with 11 bases left in between.

The V call is TRBV2, the J call TRBJ2-1, with 10 nucleotides matching TRBD1. V shed 2 bases and J 3 bases; nucleotides not matched to a gene: 7. This CDR3 has 17 residues. Germline V gene data show CDR1 as SNHLY and CDR2 as FYNNEI. CDR3 sequence: CASSESDRGRNYNEQFF. The CDR3 coding sequence is TGTGCCAGCAGTGAATCCGACAGGGGGCGAAACTACAATGAGCAGTTCTTC.

Here the CDR3 reads CASSQIRGGSYGYTF. The DNA of the CDR3 is TGCGCCAGCAGCCAAATAAGAGGGGGGTCCTATGGCTACACCTTC. V is TRBV4-1 and J is TRBJ1-2; weak D call: TRBD1 (6 bases). CDR1 and CDR2 from the germline V gene are MGHRA and YSYEKL. The length of the CDR3 is 15 residues. Trimming cost V 2 bases and J 4 bases, with 14 bases left between them.

This clonotype was observed a handful of times. V is TRBV20-1 and J is TRBJ1-1; weak D call: TRBD1 (5 bases). V lost 1 base to trimming and J lost 0 bases, with 9 bases between them. This CDR3 is 14 amino acids long. Germline CDR1 DFQATT, CDR2 SNEGSKA (reference sequence). Here the CDR3 DNA reads TGCAGTGCTAGAGGGGGCAGGGTGAACACTGAAGCTTTCTTT. Translating it yields CSARGGRVNTEAFF.

J is TRBJ1-1 and V is TRBV11-2, with TRBD1 as a possible D gene (5 bases). Germline values: CDR1 SGHAT, CDR2 FQNNGV. V gave up 5 bases and J gave up 3 bases, with 13 bases separating them. The CDR3 sequence is 14 residues long. DNA for the CDR3: TGTGCCAGCAGCCCGCACAGGACCTACACTGAAGCTTTCTTT. It codes for CASSPHRTYTEAFF.

The CDR3 loop is CASTTSGRAGEQFF. Here the CDR3 DNA reads TGTGCCAGCACAACTAGCGGGAGGGCCGGTGAGCAGTTCTTC. The chain recombines TRBV12-3 or TRBV12-4 with TRBJ2-1, with TRBD2 matching 13 bases. The CDR3 runs to 14 residues. V was pared by 7 bases and J by 9 bases, with 6 bases of the junction left unmatched.

The rearrangement uses TRBV7-8 and TRBJ2-7; D is uncertain. Germline CDR1 SGHVS, CDR2 FQNEAQ. V was shortened by 3 bases and J by 4 bases, with 28 bases between the two germline ends. CDR3 size: 19 residues. CDR3 region: CASSFPLGFPDTDEYEQYF. The CDR3 coding sequence is TGTGCCAGCAGCTTCCCCCTGGGTTTTCCCGATACCGACGAATACGAGCAGTACTTC.

This clonotype was recorded at least ten times. The V gene is TRBV5-1, the J gene TRBJ1-1; TRBD1 agrees at 7 bases. CDR1 and CDR2 from the germline V gene are SGHRS and YFSETQ. Trimming removed 0 bases from V and 3 bases from J; junction bases left unmatched: 5. CDR3 size: 15 residues. As DNA, the CDR3 is TGCGCCAGCAGCTTGGTGGCAGGGGGGTACACTGAAGCTTTCTTT. Protein product: CASSLVAGGYTEAFF.

As concerns this clonotype: A much larger clone differs by one base, so this may be a read error. CDR3 nucleotide sequence: TGCGCCAGCAGCTTGGACGCACAACCGATGAACACTGAAGCTTTCTTT. Translated, it gives CASSLDAQPMNTEAFF. The V and J genes are TRBV5-1 and TRBJ1-1; D is uncertain. Looked up from germline, CDR1 is SGHRS and CDR2 is YFSETQ. The V end was cut by 0 bases, the J end by 0 bases, with 12 bases between. This CDR3 has 16 amino acids.